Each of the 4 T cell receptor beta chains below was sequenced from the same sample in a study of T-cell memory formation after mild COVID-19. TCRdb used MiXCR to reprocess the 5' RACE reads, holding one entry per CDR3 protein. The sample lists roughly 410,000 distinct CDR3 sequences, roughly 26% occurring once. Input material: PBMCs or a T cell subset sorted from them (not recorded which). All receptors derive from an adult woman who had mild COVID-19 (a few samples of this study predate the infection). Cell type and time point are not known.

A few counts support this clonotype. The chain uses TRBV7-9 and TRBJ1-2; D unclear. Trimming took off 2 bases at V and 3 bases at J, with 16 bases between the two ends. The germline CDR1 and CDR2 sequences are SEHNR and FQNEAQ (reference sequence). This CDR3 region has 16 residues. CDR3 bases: TGTGCCAGCAGCTTAACCTCGGCCGAAAACTACTATGGCTACACCTTC. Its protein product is CASSLTSAENYYGYTF.

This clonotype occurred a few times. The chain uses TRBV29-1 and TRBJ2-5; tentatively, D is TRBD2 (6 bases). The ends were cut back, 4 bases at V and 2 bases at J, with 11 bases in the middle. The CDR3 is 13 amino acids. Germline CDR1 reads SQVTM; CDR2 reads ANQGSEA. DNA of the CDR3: TGCAGCGTTGTTAAGGGAGGACAAGAGACCCAGTACTTC. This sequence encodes CSVVKGGQETQYF.

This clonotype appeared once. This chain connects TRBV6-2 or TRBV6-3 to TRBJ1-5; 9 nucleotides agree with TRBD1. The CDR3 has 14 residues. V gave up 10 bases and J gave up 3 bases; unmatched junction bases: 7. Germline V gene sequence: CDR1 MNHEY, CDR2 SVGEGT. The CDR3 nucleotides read TGTGCCACGACCCGGGACAGGGTCAATCAGCCCCAGCATTTT. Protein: CATTRDRVNQPQHF.

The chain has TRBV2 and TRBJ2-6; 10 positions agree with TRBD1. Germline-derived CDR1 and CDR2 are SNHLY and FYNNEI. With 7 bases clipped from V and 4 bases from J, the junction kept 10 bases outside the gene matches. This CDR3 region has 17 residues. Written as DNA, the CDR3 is TGTGCCAGCAATCGGGACAGGGGAGCGAGCGGGGCCAACGTCCTGACTTTC. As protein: CASNRDRGASGANVLTF.